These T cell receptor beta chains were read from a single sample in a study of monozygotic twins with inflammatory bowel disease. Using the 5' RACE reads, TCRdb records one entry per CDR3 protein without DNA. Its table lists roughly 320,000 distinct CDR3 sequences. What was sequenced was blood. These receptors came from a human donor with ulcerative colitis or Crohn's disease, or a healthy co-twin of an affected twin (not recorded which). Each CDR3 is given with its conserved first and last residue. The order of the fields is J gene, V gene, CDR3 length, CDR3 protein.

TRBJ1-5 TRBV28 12 CASGLRNQPQHF
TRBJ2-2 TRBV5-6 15 CASRPTGWGTGELFF
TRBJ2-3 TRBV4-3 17 CASSQKAASGGGDTQYF
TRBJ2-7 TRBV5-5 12 CASSLSGIEQYF
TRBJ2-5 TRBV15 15 CATSRDPSKQETQYF
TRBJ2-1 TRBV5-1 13 CASSTRQNNEQFF
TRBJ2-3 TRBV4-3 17 CASSPKLPSARADTQYF
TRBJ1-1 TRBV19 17 CASSPSLVWRGSTEAFF
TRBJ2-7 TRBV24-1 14 CATSGRGKPYEQYF
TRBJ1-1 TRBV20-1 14 CSARARGRVTEAFF
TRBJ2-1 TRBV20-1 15 CSASRRARNQKWQFF
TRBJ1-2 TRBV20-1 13 CSALIWTGDGYTF
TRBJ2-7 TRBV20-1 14 CSAEDYGRSYEQYF
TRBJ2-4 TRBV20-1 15 CSASSLATGSNIQYF
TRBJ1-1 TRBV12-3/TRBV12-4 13 CVSSLGLNTEAFF
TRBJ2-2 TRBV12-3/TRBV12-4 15 CASSPSPTNTGELFF
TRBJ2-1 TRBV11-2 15 CASSLTSGNYNEQFF